Listed here are 18 T cell receptor beta chains from one sample, sequenced in a study of T-cell reconstitution after alpha-beta-depleted transplantation in children. Unique molecular identifiers were incorporated during preparation of the TCRbeta library. From the PCR reads, TCRdb called clonotypes with MiXCR, one entry per CDR3 protein. Of about 120,000 distinct CDR3 sequences in the sample, 20% to 25% were seen once. The source material was PBMCs, mostly from graft donor cells, sampled 180 days after TCRalphabeta/CD19-depleted stem cell transplant. Receptors originate from a male patient between 2 and 9 years old who had a stem cell transplant for chronic granulomatous disease, so the T cells may come from the graft donor.

The table lists this clonotype with a few counts. V and J are TRBV20-1 and TRBJ2-2; D gene uncertain. This CDR3 comprises 13 residues. The germline V gene encodes CDR1 DFQATT and CDR2 SNEGSKA (reference sequence). Trimming stripped 2 bases from V and 6 bases from J, with 10 bases between. This CDR3 reads CSARRPNSGELFF. CDR3 sequence (DNA): TGCAGTGCTAGACGACCAAACTCCGGGGAGCTGTTTTTT.

J is TRBJ2-3 and V is TRBV28, with no clear D. V was shortened by 6 bases and J by 2 bases, with 9 bases between the two germline ends. The CDR3 sequence is 13 residues long. Germline CDR1 reads MDHEN; CDR2 reads SYDVKM. The CDR3: CASSNDNTDTQYF. The CDR3 DNA reads as TGTGCCAGCAGCAACGACAACACAGATACGCAGTATTTT.

This clonotype has ten or more counts. The chain links TRBV29-1 to TRBJ2-1; TRBD2 agrees at 8 bases. The CDR3 sequence is 13 residues long. Germline lookup yields CDR1 SQVTM and CDR2 ANQGSEA. V lost 5 bases and J lost 7; bases outside the gene matches: 7. The CDR3 DNA reads TGCAGCGTTATGGCTAGCGGGCCAAATGAGCAGTTCTTC. It is translated as CSVMASGPNEQFF.

This clonotype was counted a few times. The CDR3 is CAISEDRGQENIQYF. In nucleotides, the CDR3 is TGTGCCATCAGTGAGGACAGGGGGCAGGAAAACATTCAGTACTTC. J is TRBJ2-4 and V is TRBV10-3; TRBD1 matches at 10 bases. The germline V gene has CDR1 ENHRY and CDR2 SYGVKD. Unmatched junction bases numbered 3, after V lost 2 bases and J lost 5 bases. The CDR3 totals 15 residues.

Many counts were recorded for this clonotype. One junction end does not reproduce the germline sequence, and a read error may be involved. The V and J genes are TRBV7-7 and TRBJ2-5, with 8 bases aligning to TRBD2. Per the germline V gene, CDR1 is SSHAT and CDR2 is FNYEAQ (reference sequence). This CDR3 region has 14 residues. The CDR3 region has the DNA TGTGCTAGCAGCTTAAAACTAGCGGTGGGGACCCAGTACTTC. Encoded protein: CASSLKLAVGTQYF. The whole variable domain, filled in from reference TRBV7-7 and TRBJ2-5, reads GAGVSQSPRYKVTKRGQDVTLRCDPISSHATLYWYQQALGQGPEFLTYFNYEAQPDKSGLPSDRFSAERPEGSISTLTIQRTEQRDSAMYRCASSLKLAVGTQYFGPGTRLLVL.

The chain links TRBV28 to TRBJ2-5, with 8 bases aligning to TRBD1. The germline CDR1 and CDR2 sequences are MDHEN and SYDVKM. CDR3 size: 12 residues. Trimming cost V 7 bases and J 5 bases; bases outside gene matches: 3. DNA of the CDR3: TGTGCCAGCACGGACAGGGAGGAGACCCAGTACTTC. Its protein product is CASTDREETQYF. The full variable domain, in which reference TRBV28 and TRBJ2-5 provide the parts outside the CDR3, is DVKVTQSSRYLVKRTGEKVFLECVQDMDHENMFWYRQDPGLGLRLIYFSYDVKMKEKGDIPEGYSVSREKKERFSLILESASTNQTSMYLCASTDREETQYFGPGTRLLVL.

The rearrangement uses TRBV6-1 and TRBJ1-3, with D possibly being TRBD1 (6 bases). The germline V and J ends were trimmed by 6 bases and 0 bases, with 12 bases remaining between them. CDR3 length equals 15 residues. Germline V CDR1 and CDR2: MNHNS, SASEGT. The DNA for the CDR3 is TGTGCCAGCAGGAGGGGGAAAAGCTCTGGAAACACCATATATTTT. Amino acid sequence: CASRRGKSSGNTIYF.

This clonotype was observed a handful of times. The V gene is TRBV20-1, the J gene TRBJ2-5; 9 nucleotides match TRBD2. The CDR3 extends over 16 amino acids. CDR1 DFQATT and CDR2 SNEGSKA come from the germline V gene (reference sequence). J lost 2 bases, V lost 1 base, and 8 bases had no gene match. The CDR3 loop is CSARVPGGRVQETQYF. For the CDR3, the DNA is TGCAGTGCTAGAGTCCCAGGCGGGAGGGTACAAGAGACCCAGTACTTC.

This clonotype has at least ten counts. The rearrangement uses TRBV18 and TRBJ2-2; D gene uncertain. This CDR3 is 13 amino acids long. Trimming stripped 6 bases from V and 5 bases from J, with 10 bases between. Germline CDR1 and CDR2: KGHSH and LQKENI. For the CDR3, the DNA is TGTGCCAGCTCGCACGTTTCGACCGGGGAGCTGTTTTTT. Protein: CASSHVSTGELFF.

This rearrangement joins TRBV7-6 to TRBJ1-5; D is perhaps TRBD1 (5 bases). The V gene lost 5 bases and the J gene lost 6 bases, with 17 bases spanning the gap. Germline V lookup: CDR1 SGHVS, CDR2 FNYEAQ. The CDR3 spans 15 residues. CDR3 nucleotide sequence: TGTGCCAGCAGCACCCGTAAGGGGCCTATTCAGCCCCAGCATTTT. Its translation: CASSTRKGPIQPQHF.

This clonotype was observed a handful of times. The chain combines TRBV20-1 with TRBJ1-5, with a possible D match to TRBD1 (6 bases). The ends were cut back, 6 bases at V and 3 bases at J, with 18 bases in the middle. The CDR3 has 15 amino acids. Germline V gene lookup returns CDR1 DFQATT and CDR2 SNEGSKA (reference sequence). Here the CDR3 DNA reads TGCAGTGCCTCGGGTCCCACAGGGACCAATCAGCCCCAGCATTTT. It is translated as CSASGPTGTNQPQHF.

Concerning this clonotype: This could be a read error, since a much larger clone is one nucleotide away. CDR3 sequence (DNA): TGTGCCAGGTCACCCATGGATGAAAAACTGTTTTTT. It codes for CARSPMDEKLFF. The V call is TRBV18, the J call TRBJ1-4, with no clear D. Germline V gives CDR1 KGHSH, CDR2 LQKENI. The CDR3 covers 12 residues.

V is TRBV10-3 and J is TRBJ2-7; 14 bases are shared with TRBD2. Germline V lookup: CDR1 ENHRY, CDR2 SYGVKD. The CDR3 extends over 15 amino acids. Trimming removed 6 bases from V and 5 bases from J; junction bases left unmatched: 6. The chain's CDR3 is CAISLGTSGSHEQYF. For the CDR3, the DNA is TGTGCCATCAGCCTAGGGACTAGCGGGAGCCACGAGCAGTACTTC.

The V gene is TRBV10-3, the J gene TRBJ2-7, with TRBD1 as a possible D gene (5 bases). Germline CDR1 ENHRY, CDR2 SYGVKD. Trimming took off 7 bases at V and 5 bases at J, with 18 bases between the two ends. The CDR3 totals 14 residues. CDR3 sequence reads: CAIKIDQGSHEQYF. The CDR3 nucleotides are TGTGCCATCAAGATCGATCAGGGTAGCCACGAGCAGTACTTC.

The chain combines TRBV28 with TRBJ1-5, with D tentatively TRBD1 (5 bases). Germline loops: CDR1 MDHEN, CDR2 SYDVKM. This CDR3 is built from 12 residues. V lost 4 bases to trimming and J lost 9 bases, with 10 bases between them. CDR3: CASSYAGRPQHF. The CDR3 nucleotides read TGTGCCAGCAGTTACGCAGGGCGGCCCCAGCATTTT. The whole variable domain, filled in from reference TRBV28 and TRBJ1-5, reads DVKVTQSSRYLVKRTGEKVFLECVQDMDHENMFWYRQDPGLGLRLIYFSYDVKMKEKGDIPEGYSVSREKKERFSLILESASTNQTSMYLCASSYAGRPQHFGDGTRLSIL.

This clonotype was recorded a few times. The chain recombines TRBV7-2 with TRBJ2-7, with D hard to call. Looked up from germline, CDR1 is SGHTA and CDR2 is FQGNSA. V was clipped by 6 bases and J by 2 bases, with 8 bases between them. The CDR3 contains 12 residues. The CDR3 protein is CASSDRAYEQYF. CDR3 DNA: TGTGCCAGCAGTGACCGCGCCTACGAGCAGTACTTC. Combining the CDR3 with reference TRBV7-2 and TRBJ2-7 gives the whole variable domain GAGVSQSPSNKVTEKGKDVELRCDPISGHTALYWYRQSLGQGLEFLIYFQGNSAPDKSGLPSDRFSAERTGGSVSTLTIQRTQQEDSAVYLCASSDRAYEQYFGPGTRLTVT.

The J gene is TRBJ2-3, the V gene TRBV7-2; D remains unclear. V lost 2 bases, J lost 2 bases, and 17 bases lay in between. The CDR3 contains 17 residues. Per the germline V gene, CDR1 is SGHTA and CDR2 is FQGNSA. As DNA, the CDR3 is TGTGCCAGCAGCTTAAAGTGGGCGCCAAGGTTCACAGATACGCAGTATTTT. This codes for CASSLKWAPRFTDTQYF.

V and J are TRBV15 and TRBJ1-5; 8 nucleotides match TRBD1. V was clipped by 5 bases and J by 7 bases; unmatched bases: 10. This CDR3 has 15 residues. Germline V CDR1 and CDR2: LNHNV, YYDKDF (reference sequence). CDR3 protein: CATSPETGGWQPQHF. Written as DNA, the CDR3 is TGTGCCACCAGCCCAGAAACAGGGGGATGGCAGCCCCAGCATTTT.